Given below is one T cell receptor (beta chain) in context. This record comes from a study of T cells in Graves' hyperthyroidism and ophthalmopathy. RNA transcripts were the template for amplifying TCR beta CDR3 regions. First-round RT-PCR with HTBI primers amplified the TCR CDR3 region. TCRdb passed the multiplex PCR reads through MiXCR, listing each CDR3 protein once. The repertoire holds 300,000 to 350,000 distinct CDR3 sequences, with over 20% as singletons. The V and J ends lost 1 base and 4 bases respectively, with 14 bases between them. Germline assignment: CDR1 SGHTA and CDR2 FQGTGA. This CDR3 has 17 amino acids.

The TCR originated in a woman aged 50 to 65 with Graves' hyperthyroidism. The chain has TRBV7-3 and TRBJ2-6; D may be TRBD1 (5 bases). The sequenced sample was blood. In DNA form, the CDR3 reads TGTGCCAGCAGCTTAAGCCCAGACAGAACCGGGGCCAACGTCCTGACTTTC. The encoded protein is CASSLSPDRTGANVLTF. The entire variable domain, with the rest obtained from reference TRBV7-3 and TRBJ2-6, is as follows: GAGVSQTPSNKVTEKGKYVELRCDPISGHTALYWYRQSLGQGPEFLIYFQGTGAADDSGLPNDRFFAVRPEGSVSTLKIQRTERGDSAVYLCASSLSPDRTGANVLTFGAGSRLTVL.